This T cell receptor beta chain came from a study of cytomegalovirus exposure and HLA in healthy donors. Whole-study context: Among about 200 million T cells, an earlier analysis found 117 million unique TCR beta sequences. HLA-typed donors contributed some 83 million unique TCRs, which were held in an early data release. The study's findings and limits: Per a later analysis, 15,000 to 20,000 TCR beta sequences showed association with HLA alleles at 0.05 false discovery rate.

The PCR made use of 60 Vbeta and 13 Jbeta primers. The table came from immunoSEQ multiplex PCR; TCRdb's copy has only in-frame clones and leaves some out. The sample shows about 100,000 clones, over 65% of them seen only once. Germline CDR1 MNHEY, CDR2 SMNVEV (reference sequence). This CDR3 spans 13 amino acids. V lost 5 bases to trimming and J lost 8 bases; unmatched junction nucleotides: 3. On this clone: Its antigen is as yet unknown.

Sequenced material: PBMCs. This sequence joins TRBV27 and TRBJ1-2, with TRBD1 matching over 12 bases. This TCR was recovered from a woman aged 55-69 years in good health and CMV-seronegative. CDR3 protein: CASSPGQGAGYTF. The CDR3, as DNA: TGTGCCAGCAGTCCGGGACAGGGGGCGGGCTACACCTTC.